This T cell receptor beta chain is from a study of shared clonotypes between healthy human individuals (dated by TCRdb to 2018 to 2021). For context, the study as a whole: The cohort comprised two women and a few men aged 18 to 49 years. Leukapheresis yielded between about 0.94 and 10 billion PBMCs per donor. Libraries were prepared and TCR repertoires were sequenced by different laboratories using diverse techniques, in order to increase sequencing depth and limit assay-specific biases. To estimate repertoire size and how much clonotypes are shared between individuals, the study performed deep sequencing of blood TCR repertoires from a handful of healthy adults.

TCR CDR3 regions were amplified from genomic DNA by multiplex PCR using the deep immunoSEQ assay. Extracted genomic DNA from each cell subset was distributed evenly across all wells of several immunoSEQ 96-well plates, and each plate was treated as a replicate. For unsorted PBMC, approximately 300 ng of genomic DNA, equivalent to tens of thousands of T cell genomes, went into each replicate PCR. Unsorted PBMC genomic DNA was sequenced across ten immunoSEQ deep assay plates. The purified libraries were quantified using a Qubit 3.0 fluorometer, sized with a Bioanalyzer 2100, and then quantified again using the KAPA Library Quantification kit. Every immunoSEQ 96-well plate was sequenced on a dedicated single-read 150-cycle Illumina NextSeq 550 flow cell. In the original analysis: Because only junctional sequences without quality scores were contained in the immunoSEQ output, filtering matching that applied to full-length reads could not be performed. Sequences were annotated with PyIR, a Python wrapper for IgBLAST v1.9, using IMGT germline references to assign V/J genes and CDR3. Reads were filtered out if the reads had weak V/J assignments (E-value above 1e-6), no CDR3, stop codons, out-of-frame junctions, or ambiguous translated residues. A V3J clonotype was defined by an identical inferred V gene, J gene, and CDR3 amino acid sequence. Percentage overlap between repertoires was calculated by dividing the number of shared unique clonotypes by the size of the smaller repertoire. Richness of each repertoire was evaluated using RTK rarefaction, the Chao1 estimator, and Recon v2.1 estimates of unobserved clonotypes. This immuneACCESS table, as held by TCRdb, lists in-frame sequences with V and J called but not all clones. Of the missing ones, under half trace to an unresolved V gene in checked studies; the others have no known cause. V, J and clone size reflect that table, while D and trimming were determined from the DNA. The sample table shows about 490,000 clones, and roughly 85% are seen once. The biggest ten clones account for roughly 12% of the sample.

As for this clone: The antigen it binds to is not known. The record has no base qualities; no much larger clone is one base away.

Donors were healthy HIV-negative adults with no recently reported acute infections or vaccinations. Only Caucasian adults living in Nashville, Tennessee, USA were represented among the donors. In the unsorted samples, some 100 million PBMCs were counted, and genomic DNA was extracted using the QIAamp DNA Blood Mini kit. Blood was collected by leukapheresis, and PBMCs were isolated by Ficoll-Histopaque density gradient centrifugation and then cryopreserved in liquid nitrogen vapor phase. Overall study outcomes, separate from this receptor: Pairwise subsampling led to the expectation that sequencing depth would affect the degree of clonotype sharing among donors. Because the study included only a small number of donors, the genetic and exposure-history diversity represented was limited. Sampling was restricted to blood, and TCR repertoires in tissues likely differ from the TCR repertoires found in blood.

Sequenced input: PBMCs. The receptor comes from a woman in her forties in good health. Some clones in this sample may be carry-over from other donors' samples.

The DNA is TGTGCCAGCAGCGGCCCCGGGGTCCATGAGCAGTTCTTC. This sequence encodes CASSGPGVHEQFF. The rearranged chain carries TRBV7-9 and TRBJ2-1; a weak D assignment points to TRBD2 (5 bases agree). From its cysteine to its phenylalanine, the CDR3 spans 13 amino acids. The kept DNA is CDR3 alone, 39 bases in frame from the first base. The germline V gene (reference sequence) sets CDR1 to SEHNR and CDR2 to FQNEAQ. The junction shows trimming of 5 bases on V and 8 bases on J, plus 13 bases between the germline ends.